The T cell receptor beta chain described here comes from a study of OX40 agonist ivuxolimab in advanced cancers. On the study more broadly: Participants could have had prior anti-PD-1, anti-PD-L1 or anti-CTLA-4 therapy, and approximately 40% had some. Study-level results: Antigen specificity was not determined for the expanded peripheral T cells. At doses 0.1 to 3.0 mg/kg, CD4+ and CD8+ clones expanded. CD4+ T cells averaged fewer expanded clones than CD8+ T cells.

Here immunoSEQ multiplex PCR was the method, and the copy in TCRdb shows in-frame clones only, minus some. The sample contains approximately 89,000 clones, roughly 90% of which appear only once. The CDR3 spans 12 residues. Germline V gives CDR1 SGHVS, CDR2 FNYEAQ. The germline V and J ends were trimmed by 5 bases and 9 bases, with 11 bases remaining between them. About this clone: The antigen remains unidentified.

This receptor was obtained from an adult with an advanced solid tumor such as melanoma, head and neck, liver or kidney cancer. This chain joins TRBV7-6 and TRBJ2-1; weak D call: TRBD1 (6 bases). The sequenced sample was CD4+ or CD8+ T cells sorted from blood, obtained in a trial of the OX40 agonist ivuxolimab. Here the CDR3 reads CASSPQGIEQFF. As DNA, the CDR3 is TGTGCCAGCAGCCCACAGGGAATTGAGCAGTTCTTC.